This TCR beta chain stems from a study of identifying expanded T cells in peripheral blood. The study's findings and limits: Differentially abundant clones: roughly 1.2 between replicates, 16.4 at approximately two weeks, around 20 at four.

Remarks on this clone: The antigen remains unidentified.

Collection occurred without any documented infections or immune events in donors. Assay: immunoSEQ multiplex PCR; the TCRdb copy retains only in-frame clones and omits some. The sample shows about 78,000 clones, approximately 84% of them seen only once. The length of the CDR3 is 13 residues. Germline V gene data show CDR1 as LNHDA and CDR2 as SQIVND (reference sequence). The junction had 3 bases not matched to a gene; V was cut back by 4 bases and J by 8 bases. The chain links TRBV19 to TRBJ2-1, with 9 bases aligning to TRBD2. The clonotype originates from a person between 18 and 75 years old in good health. Sequencing was carried out using blood. CDR3 nucleotide sequence: TGTGCCAGTAGTACCATAGCGGGAGATGAGCAGTTCTTC. Translating gives CASSTIAGDEQFF.